A single sample gave rise to the 14 T cell receptor beta chains below, sequenced in a study of response to subunit inactivated influenza vaccine. One entry per CDR3 protein, called by TCRdb with MiXCR from the RT-PCR reads. The sample yields 530,000 or so distinct CDR3 sequences, 12% to 15% seen once. Sequencing was performed on PBMCs from blood, taken 12 days after vaccination. The receptors derive from a man aged 45 to 65 who received an inactivated influenza vaccine.

A few counts support this clonotype. The rearrangement uses TRBV11-2 and TRBJ2-7; TRBD1 matches 8 bases. Per germline, CDR1 SGHAT and CDR2 FQNNGV. CDR3 length: 14 amino acids. The trim removed 5 bases at V and 6 bases at J, leaving 9 bases unmatched. Here the CDR3 reads CASSHRPGGGEQYF. The CDR3 DNA reads TGTGCCAGCAGCCACCGCCCAGGGGGCGGCGAGCAGTACTTC. Variable domain in full (rest from reference TRBV11-2 and TRBJ2-7): EAGVAQSPRYKIIEKRQSVAFWCNPISGHATLYWYQQILGQGPKLLIQFQNNGVVDDSQLPKDRFSAERLKGVDSTLKIQPAKLEDSAVYLCASSHRPGGGEQYFGPGTRLTVT.

This clonotype showed up just a few times. The rearrangement uses TRBV29-1 and TRBJ2-5; 9 bases agree with TRBD1. V was clipped by 6 bases and J by 1 base; unmatched bases: 6. This CDR3 spans 14 amino acids. Per the germline V gene, CDR1 is SQVTM and CDR2 is ANQGSEA. The CDR3 DNA follows: TGCAGCGTCCGGGACAGGGTTTCCCAAGAGACCCAGTACTTC. Translating gives CSVRDRVSQETQYF.

The DNA of the CDR3 is TGTGCCAGCAGCCAAGAACCTAAGAGGGCCTACGAGCAGTACTTC. Residues: CASSQEPKRAYEQYF. V and J are TRBV3-1 and TRBJ2-7; a weak D match, TRBD2 (5 bases). From germline, CDR1 is LGHDT and CDR2 YNNKEL (reference sequence). CDR3 size: 15 residues. The V and J ends lost 0 bases and 2 bases respectively, with 11 bases between them.

The chain has TRBV20-1 and TRBJ2-5; 12 nucleotides align to TRBD1. The junction had 9 bases not matched to a gene; V was cut back by 6 bases and J by 4 bases. Germline CDR1 is DFQATT and CDR2 is SNEGSKA (reference sequence). The CDR3 has 15 amino acids. The CDR3 region has the DNA TGCAGTGCGAATCCGGGACAGGGGGCCCGAGAGACCCAGTACTTC. This sequence encodes CSANPGQGARETQYF.

The chain combines TRBV20-1 with TRBJ1-2; TRBD1 is a possible D gene (6 bases). The CDR3 is 12 residues long. With 7 bases removed from V and 8 bases from J, the gap between germline ends came to 17 bases. Germline CDR1 reads DFQATT; CDR2 reads SNEGSKA (reference sequence). In DNA, the CDR3 is TGCAGTGGTTCGTACGGCAGGGGCGGCTACACCTTC. Its protein product is CSGSYGRGGYTF.

In its sample, this clonotype was seen a few times. The gene calls are TRBV29-1 and TRBJ2-7; a weak D match, TRBD1 (6 bases). CDR1 and CDR2 (germline): SQVTM, ANQGSEA. Trimming left V 7 bases short and J 3 bases short, with 13 bases between. This CDR3 comprises 12 residues. As DNA, the CDR3 is TGCAGCGCCTGGACAGATTACTACGAGCAGTACTTC. Amino acid sequence: CSAWTDYYEQYF.

The chain recombines TRBV7-8 with TRBJ2-1, with a tentative D call TRBD1 (5 bases). The CDR3 consists of 12 residues. Per germline, CDR1 SGHVS and CDR2 FQNEAQ. V lost 3 bases and J lost 10, with 10 bases in between. The CDR3 spells CASSFRAREQFF. The CDR3 DNA sequence: TGTGCCAGCAGCTTCAGGGCGCGGGAGCAGTTCTTC.

This clonotype was seen many times. This chain joins TRBV6-1 and TRBJ1-1; weak D call: TRBD1 (6 bases). This CDR3 has 13 amino acids. V lost 6 bases, J lost 6 bases, and 14 bases lay in between. Per germline, CDR1 MNHNS and CDR2 SASEGT. The CDR3 DNA is TGTGCCAGCAGGGAACAGGGAAGACCTGAAGCTTTCTTT. Its translation is CASREQGRPEAFF.

The genes are TRBV4-3 and TRBJ2-7; 8 nucleotides line up with TRBD2. V was clipped by 1 base and J by 6 bases; unmatched bases: 5. The CDR3 spans 14 residues. Germline CDR1 LGHNA, CDR2 YSLEER. CDR3 sequence: CASSQVVTSAEQYF. CDR3 bases: TGCGCCAGCAGCCAAGTGGTGACTAGCGCCGAGCAGTACTTC.

This clonotype was observed a few times. The V and J genes are TRBV6-1 and TRBJ1-2; weak D call: TRBD1 (6 bases). The germline V gene encodes CDR1 MNHNS and CDR2 SASEGT. V was shortened by 7 bases and J by 9 bases, with 33 bases between the two germline ends. The CDR3 runs to 18 residues. The CDR3 DNA reads as TGTGCCAGCATGGGGGGCAGTGCTTTGGCCCAGTCCCTAAACAGCTACACCTTC. It encodes CASMGGSALAQSLNSYTF.

This clonotype was detected a few times. The gene calls are TRBV19 and TRBJ2-2; 8 nucleotides match TRBD1. Trimming removed 1 base from V and 4 bases from J; junction bases left unmatched: 5. CDR1 LNHDA and CDR2 SQIVND come from the germline V gene (reference sequence). The CDR3 is made up of 16 amino acids. In nucleotides, the CDR3 is TGTGCCAGTAGTATAGTAGTAGGACAGGGCACCGGGGAGCTGTTTTTT. This codes for CASSIVVGQGTGELFF.

This clonotype was seen only a few times. The V gene is TRBV25-1, the J gene TRBJ1-2; no definite D call. This CDR3 region has 13 residues. Trimming removed 1 base from V and 4 bases from J, with 7 bases in between. Per germline, CDR1 MGHDK and CDR2 SYGVNS. The CDR3 protein is CASSESTSYGYTF. CDR3 sequence (DNA): TGTGCCAGCAGTGAATCAACATCCTATGGCTACACCTTC.

This chain joins TRBV5-1 and TRBJ2-3; no clear D. Trimming cost V 2 bases and J 6 bases, with 16 bases left between them. The CDR3 sequence is 15 residues long. Germline V gene sequence: CDR1 SGHRS, CDR2 YFSETQ. CDR3 nucleotide sequence: TGCGCCAGCAGCTTCGGGCCTCGCCTTATGGATACGCAGTATTTT. Amino acid sequence: CASSFGPRLMDTQYF.

This clonotype was recorded a few times. In DNA, the CDR3 is TGCGCCAGCAGGGACCTCAGCAGTTCACCCCTCCACTTT. Translated: CASRDLSSSPLHF. This chain links TRBV5-1 with TRBJ1-6; no clear D gene. This CDR3 has 13 amino acids. The germline gives CDR1 SGHRS, CDR2 YFSETQ. V was pared by 5 bases and J by 9 bases, with 12 bases between.